This TCR beta chain was recorded in a study of blood T cell repertoires in COVID-19. Study in general: Sources were T cells, B-cell-depleted T cells, or PBMCs; the material itself was cDNA or gDNA.

Trimming stripped 8 bases from V and 7 bases from J, with 15 bases between. The V gene's germline CDR1 is MDHEN and CDR2 SYDVKM. The CDR3 runs 13 residues. Those who participated ranged in age from roughly 18 to 90 years and resided in about two dozen US areas. In assigning cohorts, the study relied on participant-reported clinical history. Original methodology: Estimated nucleated cell counts came from reference gene primer amplification. Here immunoSEQ multiplex PCR was the method, and the copy in TCRdb shows in-frame clones only, minus some. Clone size and V and J calls were adopted from that table, with D and trimming inferred from the DNA. The data hold 250,000 to 350,000 clones, with roughly 88% observed a single time.

V usage is TRBV28 and J usage is TRBJ2-1; maybe TRBD1 (6 bases). The source is a woman in her thirties who had recovered from COVID-19. The material sequenced was PBMCs or T cells enriched from blood (not recorded which). CDR3 region: CASFRPGVNEQFF. In DNA, the CDR3 is TGTGCCAGCTTTAGGCCAGGGGTTAATGAGCAGTTCTTC.